This TCR beta chain was documented in a study of identical twins. One entry per CDR3 protein results from TCRdb running MiXCR on the 5' RACE reads. The sample consists of hundreds of thousands of distinct CDR3 sequences, about 20% of them appearing once. This clonotype came up a few times. What it recognizes is unknown. Germline V CDR1 and CDR2: DFQATT, SNEGSKA (reference sequence). The CDR3 runs 13 residues. V lost 2 bases, J lost 2 bases, and 6 bases lay in between. Findings and caveats of the study: Beta out-of-frame sequences showed weaker excess sharing between twins. Models, which agreed with sharing between unrelated individuals, nonetheless underestimated the out-of-frame TCR alpha sharing seen in monozygotic twins.

The sample also formed part of further work on T cells expressing NK-cell markers. Per that study: Sorted CD3+CD56-NKG2C+, CD3+CD56+NKG2C+ and CD3+CD56+NKG2C- T cells supplied the TCR beta repertoires.

This chain joins TRBV20-1 and TRBJ2-2, with D possibly being TRBD2 (6 bases). The sequenced sample consisted of PBMCs. The origin of this receptor is a woman between 18 and 30 years old in good health. CDR3 residues: CSARTSNTGELFF. The CDR3 region has the DNA TGCAGTGCTAGAACTAGCAACACCGGGGAGCTGTTTTTT.